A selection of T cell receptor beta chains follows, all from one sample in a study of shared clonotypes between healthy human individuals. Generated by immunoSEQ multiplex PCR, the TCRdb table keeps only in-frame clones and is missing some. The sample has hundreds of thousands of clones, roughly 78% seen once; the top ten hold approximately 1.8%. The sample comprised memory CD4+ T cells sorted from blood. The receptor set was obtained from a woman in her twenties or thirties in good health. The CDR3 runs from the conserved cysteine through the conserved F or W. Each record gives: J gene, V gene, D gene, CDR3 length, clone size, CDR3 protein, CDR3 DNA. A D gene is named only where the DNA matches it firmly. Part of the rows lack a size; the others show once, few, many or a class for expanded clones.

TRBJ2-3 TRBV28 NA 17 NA CASSQDRLWTGSDTQYF TGTGCCAGCAGCCAAGACCGGCTGTGGACGGGGTCAGATACGCAGTATTTT
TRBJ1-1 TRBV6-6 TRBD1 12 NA CASSTQGAPAFF TGTGCCAGCAGCACCCAGGGGGCGCCAGCTTTCTTT
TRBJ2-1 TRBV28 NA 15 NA CASSLTGHQGNEQFF TGTGCCAGCAGTCTGACCGGCCACCAAGGGAATGAGCAGTTCTTC
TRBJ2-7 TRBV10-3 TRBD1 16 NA CAISEAGQGNTYEQYF TGTGCCATCAGTGAGGCCGGACAGGGCAATACCTACGAGCAGTACTTC
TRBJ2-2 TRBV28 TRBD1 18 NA CASSYLGERQGNTGELFF TGTGCCAGCAGTTACCTAGGGGAACGACAGGGAAACACCGGGGAGCTGTTTTTT
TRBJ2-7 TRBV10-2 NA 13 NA CASSPGSAYEQYF TGCGCCAGCAGTCCAGGGTCCGCCTACGAGCAGTACTTC
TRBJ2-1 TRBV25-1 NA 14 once CASRVASGYNEQFF TGTGCCAGCAGGGTAGCCAGCGGGTACAATGAGCAGTTCTTC
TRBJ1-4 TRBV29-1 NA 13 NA CSVEVGMNEKLFF TGCAGCGTTGAAGTAGGGATGAATGAAAAACTGTTTTTT
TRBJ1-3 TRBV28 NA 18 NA CASRSPFGIAQSGNTIYF TGTGCCAGCAGGTCCCCGTTTGGGATCGCACAGTCTGGAAACACCATATATTTT
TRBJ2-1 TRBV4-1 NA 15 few CASSQDGGPYNEQFF TGCGCCAGCAGCCAAGATGGTGGCCCGTACAATGAGCAGTTCTTC
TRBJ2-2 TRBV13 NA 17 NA CASSTYRGDLGTGELFF TGTGCCAGCAGCACTTACCGAGGGGACTTGGGCACCGGGGAGCTGTTTTTT
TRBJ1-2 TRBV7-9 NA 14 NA CASSPQNDNYGYTF TGTGCCAGCAGCCCTCAAAACGATAACTATGGCTACACCTTC
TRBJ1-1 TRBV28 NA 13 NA CASTRGMNTEAFF TGTGCCAGCACCCGGGGGATGAACACTGAAGCTTTCTTT
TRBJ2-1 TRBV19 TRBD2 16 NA CASSTSGRAFWNEQFF TGTGCCAGTAGTACTAGCGGGAGGGCCTTCTGGAATGAGCAGTTCTTC
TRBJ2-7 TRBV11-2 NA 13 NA CASSFRTSYEQYF TGTGCCAGCAGCTTCCGGACGAGCTACGAGCAGTACTTC
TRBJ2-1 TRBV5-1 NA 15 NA CASSLGVADYNEQFF TGCGCCAGCAGCTTGGGGGTAGCGGACTACAATGAGCAGTTCTTC
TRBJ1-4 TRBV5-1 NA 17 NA CASSLEATASRYEKLFF TGCGCCAGCAGCTTGGAGGCGACGGCCTCTAGGTACGAAAAACTGTTTTTT
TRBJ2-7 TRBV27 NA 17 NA CASSSSLSYRESYEQYF TGTGCCAGCTCCTCCTCCCTTTCGTACAGGGAATCCTACGAGCAGTACTTC
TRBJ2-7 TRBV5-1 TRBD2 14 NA CASTPGLLVDEQYF TGCGCCAGCACCCCGGGACTACTTGTTGACGAGCAGTACTTC
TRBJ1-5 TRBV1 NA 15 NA CTSSQPSTTAQPQHF TGCACCAGCAGCCAGCCGAGCACAACGGCTCAGCCCCAGCATTTT
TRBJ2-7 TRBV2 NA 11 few CASSVVYEQYF TGTGCCAGCAGTGTAGTCTACGAGCAGTACTTC
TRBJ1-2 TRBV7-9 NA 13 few CASSLVDDYGYTF TGTGCCAGCAGCTTAGTTGATGACTATGGCTACACCTTC
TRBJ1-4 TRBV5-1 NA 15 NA CASSLTGVSNEKLFF TGCGCCAGCAGCTTGACGGGGGTTTCTAATGAAAAACTGTTTTTT
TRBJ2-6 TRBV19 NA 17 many CASSIRGDSSGANVLTF TGTGCCAGTAGTATAAGGGGAGATAGCTCTGGGGCCAACGTCCTGACTTTC
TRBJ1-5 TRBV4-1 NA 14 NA CASSQEEAARPQHF TGCGCCAGCAGCCAAGAGGAGGCAGCCCGGCCCCAGCATTTT
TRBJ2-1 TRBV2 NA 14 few CATRRDFSYNEQFF TGTGCCACCCGCCGGGACTTCTCCTACAATGAGCAGTTCTTC
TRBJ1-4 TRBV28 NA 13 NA CASSAGDGEKLFF TGTGCCAGCAGCGCGGGGGACGGTGAAAAACTGTTTTTT
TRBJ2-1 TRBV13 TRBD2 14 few CASSFWTSGSVQFF TGTGCCAGCAGCTTCTGGACTAGCGGGTCGGTTCAGTTCTTC
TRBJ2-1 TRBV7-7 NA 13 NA CASSLGLEHEQFF TGTGCCAGCAGCTTAGGCCTGGAACATGAGCAGTTCTTC
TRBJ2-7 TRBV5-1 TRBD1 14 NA CASTRDSTSYEQYF TGCGCCAGTACCCGGGACAGTACATCCTACGAGCAGTACTTC
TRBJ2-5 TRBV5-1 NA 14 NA CASSLGAGKETQYF TGCGCCAGCAGCTTGGGGGCAGGAAAGGAGACCCAGTACTTC
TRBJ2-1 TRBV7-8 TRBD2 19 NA CASSPRLARLRNFYNEQFF TGTGCCAGCAGCCCCAGACTAGCGAGGCTTAGGAACTTCTACAATGAGCAGTTCTTC
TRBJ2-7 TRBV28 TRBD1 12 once CASRPGQGGQYF TGTGCCAGCAGACCGGGACAGGGTGGGCAGTACTTC
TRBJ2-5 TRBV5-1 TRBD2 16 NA CASSELAGGPQETQYF TGCGCCAGCAGCGAACTAGCGGGAGGGCCCCAAGAGACCCAGTACTTC
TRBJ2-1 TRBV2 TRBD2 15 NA CASSVTSGAYNEQFF TGTGCCAGCAGTGTGACTAGCGGGGCTTACAATGAGCAGTTCTTC
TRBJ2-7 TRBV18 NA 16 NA CASSPPPGHISYEQYF TGTGCCAGCTCACCACCGCCGGGACATATCTCCTACGAGCAGTACTTC
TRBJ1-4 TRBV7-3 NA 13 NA CASSLRTDGKLFF TGTGCCAGCAGCTTGCGGACAGATGGAAAACTGTTTTTT
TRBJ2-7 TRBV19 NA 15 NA CASSIASSTDYEQYF TGTGCCAGTAGTATCGCATCTTCGACAGATTACGAGCAGTACTTC
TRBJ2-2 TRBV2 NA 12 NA CASTRDTGELFF TGTGCCAGCACCCGAGACACCGGGGAGCTGTTTTTT
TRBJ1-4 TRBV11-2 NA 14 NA CASSLARAGEKLFF TGTGCCAGCAGCTTAGCCAGGGCTGGCGAAAAACTGTTTTTT
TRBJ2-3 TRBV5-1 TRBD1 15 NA CASAFRDSFTDTQYF TGCGCCAGTGCGTTCCGGGACAGCTTCACAGATACGCAGTATTTT
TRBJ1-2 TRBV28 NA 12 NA CASSFSGYGYTF TGTGCCAGCAGTTTTAGCGGGTATGGCTACACCTTC
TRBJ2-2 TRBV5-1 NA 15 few CASSLNGEAAGELFF TGCGCCAGCAGCCTCAACGGGGAGGCGGCCGGGGAGCTGTTTTTT
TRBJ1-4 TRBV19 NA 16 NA CASSIWRDATNEKLFF TGTGCCAGTAGTATTTGGAGGGACGCAACTAATGAAAAACTGTTTTTT
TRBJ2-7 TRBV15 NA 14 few CATSRAPGGYEQYF TGTGCCACCAGCAGAGCCCCCGGGGGCTACGAGCAGTACTTC
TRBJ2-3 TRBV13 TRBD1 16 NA CASSTRTGSLTDTQYF TGTGCCAGCAGCACCCGGACAGGGAGCCTCACAGATACGCAGTATTTT
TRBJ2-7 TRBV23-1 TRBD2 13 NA CASSQSERGGQYF TGCGCCAGCAGTCAATCGGAGCGCGGGGGGCAGTACTTC
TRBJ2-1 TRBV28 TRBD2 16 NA CASSPLGLAGANEQFF TGTGCCAGCAGTCCCCTCGGACTAGCGGGAGCGAATGAGCAGTTCTTC
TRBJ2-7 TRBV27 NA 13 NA CATPPQNPYEQYF TGTGCCACCCCCCCCCAAAACCCCTACGAGCAGTACTTC